Each of the 17 T cell receptor beta chains below was sequenced from the same sample in a study of chronic HIV infection and antiretroviral therapy. MiXCR was run by TCRdb on the 5' RACE reads, yielding one entry per CDR3 protein. The sample yields about 38,000 distinct CDR3 sequences, approximately 7.4% seen once. The sequencing sample was made of peripheral blood. These receptor sequences come from an adult who had HIV and had not received antiretroviral therapy, or was an uninfected healthy control (not recorded which).

This sequence joins TRBV15 and TRBJ2-3, with 8 bases fitting TRBD1. Per the germline V gene, CDR1 is LNHNV and CDR2 is YYDKDF (reference sequence). The J segment lost 1 base and the V segment lost 4 bases, leaving 4 bases of the junction unmatched. The length of the CDR3 is 15 residues. The CDR3 region is CATSKGGQGTDTQYF. CDR3 bases: TGTGCCACCAGCAAGGGGGGACAGGGCACAGATACGCAGTATTTT.

There are many counts of this clonotype. This chain uses TRBV11-1 with TRBJ1-6; the match to TRBD1 covers 7 bases. CDR3 size: 15 residues. CDR1 and CDR2 from the germline V gene are SGHAT and FQDESV (reference sequence). V trimming: 5 bases; J trimming: 5 bases; junction bases outside the gene matches: 6. The DNA of the CDR3 is TGTGCCAGCAGCCCGGGGACAGCCAATAATTCACCCCTCCACTTT. Its translation: CASSPGTANNSPLHF.

This clonotype has just a few counts. Being one base from a much bigger clone, this may be a read error. The V gene is TRBV6-2 or TRBV6-3, the J gene TRBJ1-1, with unresolved D. Per the germline V gene, CDR1 is MNHEY and CDR2 is SVGEGT. CDR3 length: 13 amino acids. CDR3 nucleotide sequence: TGTGCCAGCAGTTACTCGGAGAACACTGAAACTTTCTTT. Translation gives CASSYSENTETFF.

CDR3 protein: CASSHTKGNGYTF. The CDR3 DNA reads TGTGCCAGCAGCCACACTAAAGGAAATGGCTACACCTTC. The chain has TRBV3-1 and TRBJ1-2; no definite D call. The CDR3 runs to 13 residues. V was shortened by 3 bases and J by 6 bases, with 11 bases between the two germline ends. CDR1 is LGHDT and CDR2 is YNNKEL in the germline V gene (reference sequence).

This clonotype was counted at least ten times. The chain combines TRBV29-1 with TRBJ2-1; 8 bases match TRBD2. CDR3 length: 13 residues. CDR1 SQVTM and CDR2 ANQGSEA come from the germline V gene. V trimming: 5 bases; J trimming: 4 bases; junction bases outside the gene matches: 4. As DNA, the CDR3 is TGCAGCGTTCGTAGCGGGACATACAATGAGCAGTTCTTC. As protein: CSVRSGTYNEQFF.

This clonotype was observed at least ten times. The chain carries TRBV7-8 and TRBJ2-3; D is uncertain. The V and J ends lost 8 bases and 2 bases respectively, with 14 bases between them. CDR3 size: 14 residues. Looked up from germline, CDR1 is SGHVS and CDR2 is FQNEAQ. The CDR3 DNA reads as TGTGCCAGCGTACCACGGACCAACACAGATACGCAGTATTTT. Translation: CASVPRTNTDTQYF.

A note on this clonotype: At one of its ends the junction is not consistent with the germline gene, which may arise from a read error. The chain couples TRBV19 to TRBJ1-4; 7 nucleotides line up with TRBD1. CDR1 LNHDA and CDR2 SQIVND come from the germline V gene (reference sequence). The CDR3 extends over 12 amino acids. CDR3 nucleotides: TGTGCCAGTAGTCCAGGGGGTGAAAAACTGTCTTTT. Translated, it gives CASSPGGEKLSF.

The sample holds many counts of this clonotype. This chain links TRBV28 with TRBJ2-3; D is tentatively TRBD1 or TRBD2 (5 bases each). The CDR3 totals 15 residues. V was shortened by 3 bases and J by 7 bases, with 17 bases between the two germline ends. The germline V gene has CDR1 MDHEN and CDR2 SYDVKM. The CDR3 region is CASSLFQGPSHTQYF. Here the CDR3 DNA reads TGTGCCAGCAGTTTGTTCCAGGGACCTAGCCATACGCAGTATTTT.

This clonotype came up many times. The rearrangement joins TRBV2 to TRBJ1-3; D is undetermined. The CDR3 extends over 12 amino acids. The V end was cut by 5 bases, the J end by 0 bases, with 2 bases between. CDR1 SNHLY and CDR2 FYNNEI come from the germline V gene. The CDR3: CASSLSGNTIYF. In DNA form, the CDR3 reads TGTGCCAGCAGTCTCTCTGGAAACACCATATATTTT.

This clonotype turned up a few times. The chain links TRBV29-1 to TRBJ1-1; D gene ambiguous. Trimming shortened V by 4 bases and J by 1 base, and 10 bases separated the two germline ends. CDR1 and CDR2 (germline): SQVTM, ANQGSEA. This CDR3 region has 13 residues. DNA of the CDR3: TGCAGCGTTGCGGCAGACCCGAACACTGAAGCTTTCTTT. Amino acids: CSVAADPNTEAFF.

Only a few counts were recorded for this clonotype. This rearrangement joins TRBV5-1 to TRBJ2-2, with no clear D. Germline V gene sequence: CDR1 SGHRS, CDR2 YFSETQ. The ends were cut back, 1 base at V and 0 bases at J, with 10 bases in the middle. The CDR3 covers 16 residues. The CDR3 protein is CASSLIRATNTGELFF. The CDR3 bases are TGCGCCAGCAGCTTGATAAGGGCTACGAACACCGGGGAGCTGTTTTTT. The full variable domain, completed using reference TRBV5-1 and TRBJ2-2, is KAGVTQTPRYLIKTRGQQVTLSCSPISGHRSVSWYQQTPGQGLQFLFEYFSETQRNKGNFPGRFSGRQFSNSRSEMNVSTLELGDSALYLCASSLIRATNTGELFFGEGSRLTVL.

V and J are TRBV3-1 and TRBJ2-5; TRBD1 agrees at 7 bases. J lost 4 bases, V lost 3 bases, and 5 bases had no gene match. The CDR3 sequence is 14 residues long. Looked up from germline, CDR1 is LGHDT and CDR2 is YNNKEL (reference sequence). The CDR3 loop reads CASSHEDRAETQYF. DNA of the CDR3: TGTGCCAGCAGCCATGAAGACAGGGCAGAGACCCAGTACTTC.

The chain joins TRBV6-2 or TRBV6-3 to TRBJ1-5; D is ambiguous. Germline assignment: CDR1 MNHEY and CDR2 SVGEGT. The CDR3 spans 13 residues. Trimming took 0 bases from V and 4 from J, leaving 4 bases between them. CDR3 sequence (DNA): TGTGCCAGCAGTTACTCCAGAAATCAGCCCCAGCATTTT. As protein: CASSYSRNQPQHF.

CDR3: CASGAGTGSHEQYF. CDR3 nucleotide sequence: TGTGCCAGCGGTGCCGGGACAGGGAGTCACGAGCAGTACTTC. The gene calls are TRBV11-2 and TRBJ2-7; 9 bases fit TRBD1. The junction had 10 bases not matched to a gene; V was cut back by 8 bases and J by 5 bases. The CDR3 sequence is 14 residues long. Germline loops: CDR1 SGHAT, CDR2 FQNNGV. The full variable domain, its missing parts supplied by reference TRBV11-2 and TRBJ2-7, is EAGVAQSPRYKIIEKRQSVAFWCNPISGHATLYWYQQILGQGPKLLIQFQNNGVVDDSQLPKDRFSAERLKGVDSTLKIQPAKLEDSAVYLCASGAGTGSHEQYFGPGTRLTVT.

This clonotype came up many times. This chain uses TRBV29-1 with TRBJ2-1; D remains unclear. Trimming took off 0 bases at V and 6 bases at J, with 6 bases between the two ends. Germline values: CDR1 SQVTM, CDR2 ANQGSEA. The CDR3 is made up of 12 amino acids. CDR3 sequence: CSVEEWGNEQFF. CDR3 in DNA: TGCAGCGTTGAAGAGTGGGGCAATGAGCAGTTCTTC.

This clonotype was observed at least ten times. The chain recombines TRBV4-3 with TRBJ1-1; D not certain. Trimming removed 0 bases from V and 6 bases from J, with 8 bases in between. Germline-derived CDR1 and CDR2 are LGHNA and YSLEER. The CDR3 is 13 residues long. CDR3 region: CASSQEEEAEAFF. The CDR3 coding sequence is TGCGCCAGCAGCCAAGAGGAAGAAGCTGAAGCTTTCTTT.

This chain links TRBV20-1 with TRBJ2-3; 13 bases line up with TRBD2. V trimming: 1 base; J trimming: 2 bases; junction bases outside the gene matches: 3. The CDR3 covers 16 residues. CDR1 DFQATT and CDR2 SNEGSKA come from the germline V gene (reference sequence). CDR3 nucleotide sequence: TGCAGTGCTAGAGCCGGACTAGCGGGAGTCACAGATACGCAGTATTTT. It specifies CSARAGLAGVTDTQYF.